This T cell receptor beta chain originates from a study of CD8+CD57+ T cells in acquired aplastic anemia. Overall study: Sorted CD4+ plus CD8+ cells gave DNA averaging about 3.2 ug. General study findings and limits: In common between the patients and the controls were approximately 28 CD8+ CDR3 sequences.

Genomic DNA, the template, was used for profiling of the TCR beta VDJ and CDR3. TCRdb reprocessed the reads with MiXCR, giving one entry per CDR3 protein. The table has 95,000 to 150,000 distinct CDR3 sequences, almost 40% seen once. For sequencing, patients were chosen who had shown expansion of CD8+CD57+ cells by flow cytometry. Therapy had not been given to patients before blood sampling. Points on this clonotype: Its antigen is as yet unknown. This could be a read error, since a much larger clone is one nucleotide away.

The material sequenced was sorted CD4+, CD8+, or CD8+CD57+ T cells (not recorded which) from PBMCs. This sequence was found in a human donor with aplastic anemia.

The CDR3 bases are TGTGCCGGCAGCGCACAGGGCAACACTGAAGCTTTCTTT. Protein: CAGSAQGNTEAFF. This sequence joins TRBV12-3 or TRBV12-4 and TRBJ1-1; D might be TRBD1 (6 bases). The CDR3 length is 13 residues.